These T cell receptor beta chains were read from a single sample in a study of blood T cells in healthy people across ages. One entry per CDR3 protein, called by TCRdb with MiXCR from the 5' RACE reads. The sample consists of fewer than 900,000 distinct CDR3 sequences, roughly 34% of them appearing once. Sequences were obtained from blood. The receptors derive from a man aged 18 to 29 in good health. The CDR3 runs from the conserved cysteine through the conserved F or W. D genes are given only for firm matches. For some rows the clone size is stated as once, few or many, or as a class when expanded; others skip it.

>TRBJ1-2|TRBV4-2|few|.
TGTGCCAGCAGCCGGCAGGCCAACTATGGCTACACCTTC
CASSRQANYGYTF
>TRBJ2-7|TRBV20-1|.|.
TGCAGTGCTTATGGGGGGTACTACAATGAGCAGTACTTC
CSAYGGYYNEQYF
>TRBJ2-7|TRBV20-1|.|.
TGCAGTGCTAGAGATGAACAGGGCTACGAGCAGTACTTC
CSARDEQGYEQYF
>TRBJ2-1|TRBV6-2/TRBV6-3|few|TRBD2
TGTGCCAGCAGTTACTCGATGGGACTAGCGGGGGAATACAATGAGCAGTTCTTC
CASSYSMGLAGEYNEQFF
>TRBJ2-7|TRBV7-2|.|.
TGTGCCAGCAGCACCGCCAATGAGCAGTACTTC
CASSTANEQYF
>TRBJ2-7|TRBV7-2|.|.
TGTGCCAGCAGCGGACGGGTCGACGAGCAGTACTTC
CASSGRVDEQYF
>TRBJ2-5|TRBV7-2|few|.
TGTGCCAGCAGGGCCACAGGGTTGCAAGAGACCCAGTACTTC
CASRATGLQETQYF
>TRBJ2-3|TRBV6-1|.|TRBD2
TGTGCCAGCACCCGCCGGACTAGCGGGACGCCCACAGATACGCAGTATTTT
CASTRRTSGTPTDTQYF
>TRBJ1-3|TRBV19|.|.
TGTGCCAGTAGCGCGGCTGAGGGGAACTCTGGAAACACCATATATTTT
CASSAAEGNSGNTIYF
>TRBJ2-5|TRBV6-6|few|.
TGTGCCAGCAGTTACAACGGGGGAGTAGAGACCCAGTACTTC
CASSYNGGVETQYF
>TRBJ1-5|TRBV4-2|many|.
TGTGCCAGCAGCCCCATCGGTGATAGCAATCAGCCCCAGCATTTT
CASSPIGDSNQPQHF
>TRBJ2-1|TRBV7-2|many|.
TGTGCCAGCAGCTTACATCCTCATGAGCAGTTCTTC
CASSLHPHEQFF
>TRBJ2-1|TRBV12-3/TRBV12-4|many|.
TGTGCCAGCAACAACCGGGGACCCGTCAGAGAGCAGTTCTTC
CASNNRGPVREQFF
>TRBJ2-1|TRBV20-1|.|.
TGCAGTGAAAAGAGAGTCATTCACAATGAGCAGTTCTTC
CSEKRVIHNEQFF
>TRBJ2-7|TRBV4-2|.|.
TGTGCCAGCAGCCAAGATAACGCCTACAATGAGCAGTACTTC
CASSQDNAYNEQYF
>TRBJ2-7|TRBV24-1|.|TRBD1
TGTGCCACCGGATCCTCAGGGGAAGGGGGCCACGAGCAGTACTTC
CATGSSGEGGHEQYF
>TRBJ1-5|TRBV29-1|many|TRBD1
TGCAGCGTTGTCCCGACAGGGGTTAATCAGCCCCAGCATTTT
CSVVPTGVNQPQHF
>TRBJ2-7|TRBV18|.|.
TGTGCCAGCTCACTTCGGTTCTACCCACCCGATGAGCAGTACTTC
CASSLRFYPPDEQYF
>TRBJ2-5|TRBV2|.|TRBD2
TGTGCCAGCAGTTGGATTAGCGGGGGGGGAGAGACCCAGTACTTC
CASSWISGGGETQYF
>TRBJ2-7|TRBV6-2/TRBV6-3|.|.
TGTGCCAGCAGTTTAGCCTTTTCTAGCTCCTACAATGAGCAGTACTTC
CASSLAFSSSYNEQYF
>TRBJ2-7|TRBV12-3/TRBV12-4|.|TRBD1
TGTGCCAGCAGTCCCCCGGGGACAGGGTTGAATGAGCAGTACTTC
CASSPPGTGLNEQYF
>TRBJ1-1|TRBV5-1|.|.
TGTGCCAGCAGCTGGGCTTCGGGGGGGGCCACTGAAGCTTTCTTT
CASSWASGGATEAFF
>TRBJ1-2|TRBV29-1|few|TRBD1
TGCACCCTTGGTGGGACAGATGGCTACACCTTC
CTLGGTDGYTF
>TRBJ2-3|TRBV7-6|few|.
TGTGCCAGCAGTCTTAGGACTACCCCCACAGATACGCAGTATTTT
CASSLRTTPTDTQYF
>TRBJ2-3|TRBV10-3|.|.
TGTGCCATCAGTGGGAGGAGGCAGATCACAGATACGCAGTATTTT
CAISGRRQITDTQYF
>TRBJ1-2|TRBV2|.|.
TGTGCCAGCAGATGGGGGCGACATGGCTACACCTTC
CASRWGRHGYTF
>TRBJ2-7|TRBV6-2/TRBV6-3|many|.
TGTGCCAGCAGTTACGGAATGAGCTCCTACGAGCAGTACTTC
CASSYGMSSYEQYF
>TRBJ1-2|TRBV12-3/TRBV12-4|many|.
TGTGCCAGCAGTTTGGTGACAGGCGGCGGCTACACCTTC
CASSLVTGGGYTF
>TRBJ1-3|TRBV28|.|.
TGTGCCAGCGGAGGGTATGCAGGGAACACCATATATTTT
CASGGYAGNTIYF
>TRBJ2-3|TRBV6-2/TRBV6-3|few|.
TGTGCCAGCATGCCGATGCGGAGCACAGATGCGCAGTATTTT
CASMPMRSTDAQYF